This record looks at one TCR beta chain sequence and its context. What it binds is unknown. The germline V gene has CDR1 SQVTM and CDR2 ANQGSEA. This CDR3 spans 14 amino acids. The V segment lost 7 bases and the J segment 4 bases; nucleotides outside the gene matches: 9. Some clones are missing from TCRdb's copy, which holds only in-frame ones; the method was immunoSEQ multiplex PCR. Among tens of thousands of clones listed, approximately 78% were seen once. This specimen comes from a study of OX40 agonist ivuxolimab in advanced cancers. Whole-study results and caveats: CD8+ T cells showed, on average, more clonal expansion than CD4+ cells. Clonal expansion from baseline to week 6 occurred in both CD4+ and CD8+ T cells.

Peripheral blood came from all dose cohorts at three timepoints. Sequences were derived from CD4+ or CD8+ T cells sorted from blood, sampled in a trial of the OX40 agonist ivuxolimab. The clonotype comes from an adult with an advanced solid tumor such as melanoma, head and neck, liver or kidney cancer. This rearrangement joins TRBV29-1 to TRBJ2-2; 7 bases map to TRBD2. The DNA for the CDR3 is TGCAGCGCCCACCGGGGGGTGGGCACCGGGGAGCTGTTTTTT. Protein: CSAHRGVGTGELFF.